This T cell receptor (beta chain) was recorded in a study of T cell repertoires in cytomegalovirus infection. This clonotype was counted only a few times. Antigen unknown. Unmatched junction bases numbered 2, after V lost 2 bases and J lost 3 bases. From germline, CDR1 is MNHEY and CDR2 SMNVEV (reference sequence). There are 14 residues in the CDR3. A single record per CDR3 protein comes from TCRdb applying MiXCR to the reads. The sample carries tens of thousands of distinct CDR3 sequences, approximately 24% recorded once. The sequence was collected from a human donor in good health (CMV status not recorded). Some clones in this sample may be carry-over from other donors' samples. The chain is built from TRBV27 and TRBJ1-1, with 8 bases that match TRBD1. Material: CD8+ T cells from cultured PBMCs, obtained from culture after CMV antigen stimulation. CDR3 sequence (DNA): TGTGCCAGCAGTTTAGGACAGGGCTACACTGAAGCTTTCTTT. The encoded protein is CASSLGQGYTEAFF.